One T cell receptor (beta chain) is described in this entry. Generated by immunoSEQ multiplex PCR, the TCRdb table keeps only in-frame clones and is missing some. There are roughly 100,000 clones in the sample; roughly four fifths occur only once, and about 0.89% lies in the top ten. The source of the sample is a study of T cell clones after liver transplantation. Study-wide context: Pre-transplant mixed lymphocyte reactions yielded third-party-reactive TCRbeta sequences as comparators for graft-donor-reactive sequences.

The CDR3 contains 14 residues. Germline assignment: CDR1 MNHEY and CDR2 SMNVEV (reference sequence). Trimming left V 3 bases short and J 1 base short, with 9 bases between. Unstimulated PBMCs were sorted into CD3+CD4+ and CD3+CD8+ populations. The chain employs TRBV27 and TRBJ1-1; D unclear. Sample: CD4+ T cells from blood, taken before liver transplant. The TCR originated in a human donor who received a liver transplant. The CDR3 DNA reads as TGTGCCAGCAGTTTCGGGCAGCCGAACACTGAAGCTTTCTTT. The encoded protein is CASSFGQPNTEAFF.